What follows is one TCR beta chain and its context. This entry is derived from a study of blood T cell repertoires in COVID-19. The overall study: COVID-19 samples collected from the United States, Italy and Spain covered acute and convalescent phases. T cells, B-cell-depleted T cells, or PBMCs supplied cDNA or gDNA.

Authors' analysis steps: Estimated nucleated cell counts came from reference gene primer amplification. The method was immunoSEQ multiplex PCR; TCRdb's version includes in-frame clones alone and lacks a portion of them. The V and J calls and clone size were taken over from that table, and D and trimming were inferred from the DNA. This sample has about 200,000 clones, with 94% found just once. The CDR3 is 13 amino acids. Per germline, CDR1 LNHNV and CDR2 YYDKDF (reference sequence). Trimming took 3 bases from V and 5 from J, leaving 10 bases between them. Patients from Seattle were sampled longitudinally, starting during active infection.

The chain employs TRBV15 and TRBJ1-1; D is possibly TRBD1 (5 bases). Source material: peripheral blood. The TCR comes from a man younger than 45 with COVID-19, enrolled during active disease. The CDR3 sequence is CATSRQGGTEAFF. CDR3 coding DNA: TGTGCCACCAGCAGGCAGGGTGGGACTGAAGCTTTCTTT.